This T cell receptor (beta chain) is drawn from a study of control samples from healthy donors and cancer patients. The table lists this clone with a count of one. The germline V and J ends were trimmed by 8 bases and 1 base, with 12 bases remaining between them. The length of the CDR3 is 14 residues. CDR1 and CDR2 from the germline V gene are MDHEN and SYDVKM. Generated by immunoSEQ multiplex PCR, the TCRdb table keeps only in-frame clones and is missing some. The data contain about 94,000 clones, less than 95% of them singletons. The chain uses TRBV28 and TRBJ1-3; no reliable D call. This clonotype was sampled from a woman aged 18-30 years in good health. Sequenced material: blood. Here the CDR3 DNA reads TGTGCCAGCTGGAGAGGGTCATCTGGAAACACCATATATTTT. It encodes CASWRGSSGNTIYF.